This paragraph covers one T cell receptor beta chain sequence. Its antigen is still unknown. No base quality information exists; no much larger clone differs at one position. Libraries were constructed by the immunoSEQ multiplex PCR assay. DNA from the cultured and isolated CD4+ T cells underwent TCR beta CDR3 sequencing. The study's own analysis went as follows. The analysis removed non-productive TCR sequences, trimmed reads to the CDR3 region, and retained only CDR3s that were 7 or more amino acids long. Antigen-specific clonotypes were identified with the MANAFEST web app by comparing expansion in peptide wells against reference cultures. To be called positive, a clone needed expansion at FDR<0.05 compared with the reference and with all other wells, an odds ratio greater than 5, and a frequency greater than 0.1% in two replicate wells. Cross-reactive clonotypes were defined as significantly expanded in SARS-CoV-2 spike wells and in at least one common cold coronavirus spike condition. CDR3 similarity was assessed by Levenshtein distance with the stringdist R package, and unrooted trees were built with ape in R 3.6.1. Held by TCRdb, this immuneACCESS table contains in-frame sequences only and omits some clones. Under half of the omission traces to an unresolved V gene where checked; the cause of the rest is unknown. The V and J calls and the clone size are those of that table, but D and trimming were determined from the DNA. The sample contains under 80,000 clones, roughly 80% of them found a single time. The ten largest account for around 0.95% of the sample.

In the ViraFEST assay, PBMC were stimulated with viral peptide pools, and TCR sequencing was then used to find antigen-specific CD4+ T cell clonotypes based on their expansion. After more than nine days of culture, CD4+ T cells were isolated with the EasySep CD4+ T cell isolation kit. Two doses of either the BNT162b2 or the mRNA-1273 mRNA SARS-CoV-2 vaccine were administered to participants. Negative nucleocapsid antibody results before and after vaccination confirmed that the healthy vaccine recipients had no prior SARS-CoV-2 infection. Each well held over 1.5 million PBMC cultured in IMDM containing about 5.5% human AB serum, approximately 10 IU/ml IL-2 and gentamicin, along with about 9.3 ug/ml peptides. On days 3 and 7, half of the culture medium was replaced with fresh IL-2-containing medium. Each peptide stimulation condition was cultured in triplicate wells unless otherwise noted. Using Ficoll-Paque Plus gradient centrifugation, PBMC were separated from whole blood and then either used fresh or cryopreserved at -140C. The spike proteins of SARS-CoV-2 and of the common cold coronaviruses HCoV-NL63, HCoV-OC43 and HCoV-229E were spanned by overlapping peptide pools. The QIAamp micro DNA kit was used to extract genomic DNA from the cultured CD4+ T cells.

The data stem from a study of vaccination effects on CD4 cells after COVID-19 (dated by TCRdb to between 2021 and 2024). At the level of the whole study: Post-vaccine samples across the study were collected a median of 72 days after the second dose, with a range of 14 to 241. A total of more than 8 COVID-19 convalescent patients and a handful of SARS-CoV-2-naive healthy vaccine recipients were included in the full study. SARS-CoV-2 spike-specific CD4+ TCR repertoires from before and after mRNA vaccination were compared in COVID-19 convalescent patients and in infection-naive vaccine recipients. Cultures from other donors in the study were sequenced using the Oncomine TCR Beta short-read assay on an Illumina iSeq 100.

The full study reports these points: At late post-vaccination timepoints, both infection-induced and vaccine-induced clones showed marked clonal contraction, consistent with waning T cell responses. In healthy vaccine recipients, vaccine-induced clones were almost all SARS-CoV-2 mono-reactive, with only 1 of 255 being cross-reactive with common cold coronaviruses. The study was limited by a small number of convalescent patients and lacked early post-infection timepoints.

The germline V gene specifies SQVTM as CDR1 and ANQGSEA as CDR2. The CDR3 runs 13 amino acids, cysteine and phenylalanine included. Of the read, only the CDR3 DNA is kept; its 39 bases are in frame from base 1. Trimming at the junction amounts to 4 bases on V and 6 bases on J, and the germline ends lie 13 bases apart. The TCR originated in a human donor who received a COVID-19 vaccine. The sample in question was CD4+ T cells from PBMCs cultured with HCoV-OC43 spike peptides, obtained after COVID-19 vaccination. Explained via the paper, the cell subset or site label denotes: HCoV-OC43 spike overlapping peptide pool stimulation. This receptor chain uses TRBV29-1 and TRBJ1-3; a confident D gene designation cannot be given. The sequenced DNA is TGCAGCGTTGGTGGCGCTGAGGCAAACACCATATATTTT. It is translated as CSVGGAEANTIYF.